The present T cell receptor beta chain was sequenced within a study of technical replicates of blood from a handful of donors. Germline CDR1 and CDR2: MNHNS and SASEGT. CDR3 size: 18 residues. Trimming removed 1 base from V and 5 bases from J; junction bases left unmatched: 11. TCRdb's copy holds only in-frame clones and misses some; the assay was immunoSEQ multiplex PCR. The data contain tens of thousands of clones, roughly nine tenths of them singletons. Specimen: T cells isolated from PBMCs. The receptor was isolated from a human donor in good health. This chain connects TRBV6-1 to TRBJ2-3; 11 bases map to TRBD2. CDR3: CASSEGSTSGTRRDTQYF. In DNA form, the CDR3 reads TGTGCCAGCAGTGAAGGTTCGACTAGCGGGACACGTAGAGATACGCAGTATTTT.